The entry below gives a single TCR beta chain sequence along with its context. This CDR3 contains 15 residues. V lost 3 bases and J lost 1, with 13 bases in between. CDR1 is SGHVS and CDR2 is FQNEAQ in the germline V gene. This entry comes from a study of cytomegalovirus exposure and HLA in healthy donors. Vbeta (60) and Jbeta (13) primers were used in the PCR. TCRdb's copy holds only in-frame clones and misses some; the assay was immunoSEQ multiplex PCR. In total, the table holds approximately 79,000 clones. The chain is built from TRBV7-8 and TRBJ2-7; weak D call: TRBD2 (5 bases). This receptor was taken from a middle-aged man in good health and CMV-seronegative. Sequenced material: PBMCs. For the CDR3, the DNA is TGTGCCAGCAGCTTTCAGGCCGGCGGGTCCTACGAGCAGTACTTC. Amino acids: CASSFQAGGSYEQYF.